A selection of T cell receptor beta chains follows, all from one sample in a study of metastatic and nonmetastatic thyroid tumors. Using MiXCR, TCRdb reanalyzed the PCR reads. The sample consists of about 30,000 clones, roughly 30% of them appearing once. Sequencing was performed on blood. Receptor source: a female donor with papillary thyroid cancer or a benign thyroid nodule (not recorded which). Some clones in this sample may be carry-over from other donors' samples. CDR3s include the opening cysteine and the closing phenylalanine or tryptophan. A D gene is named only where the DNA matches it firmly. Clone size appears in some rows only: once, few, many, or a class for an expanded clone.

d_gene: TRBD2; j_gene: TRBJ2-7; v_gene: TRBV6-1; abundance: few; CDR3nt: TGTGCCAGCAGTCCATTACTAGCGAGCCTATACGAGCAGTACTTC; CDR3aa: CASSPLLASLYEQYF
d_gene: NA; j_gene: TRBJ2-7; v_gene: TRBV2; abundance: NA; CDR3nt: TGTGCCAGCAATCAAGTCGGGGTCTACGAGCAGTACTTC; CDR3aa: CASNQVGVYEQYF
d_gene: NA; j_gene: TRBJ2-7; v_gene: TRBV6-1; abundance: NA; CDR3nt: TGTGCCAGCAGTGAAGCCGGAGGCGAGCAGTACTTC; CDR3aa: CASSEAGGEQYF
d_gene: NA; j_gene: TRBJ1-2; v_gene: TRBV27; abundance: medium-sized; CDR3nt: TGTGCCAGCAGTTTGACAGACAAAACTAGCTACACCTTC; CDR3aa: CASSLTDKTSYTF
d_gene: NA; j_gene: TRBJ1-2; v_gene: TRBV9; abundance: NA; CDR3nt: TGTGCCAGCAGCGCTCCTAGCTATGGCTACACCTTC; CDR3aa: CASSAPSYGYTF
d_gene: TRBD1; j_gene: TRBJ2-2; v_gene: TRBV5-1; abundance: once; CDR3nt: TGCGCCAGCAGCTTGGGGACAGGGCACACCGGGGAGCTGTTTTTT; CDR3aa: CASSLGTGHTGELFF
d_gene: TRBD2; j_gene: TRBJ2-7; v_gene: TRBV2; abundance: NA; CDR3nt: TGTGCCAGCGAATCTGGGGAGCGGGGTTTAGAGCAGTACTTC; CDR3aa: CASESGERGLEQYF
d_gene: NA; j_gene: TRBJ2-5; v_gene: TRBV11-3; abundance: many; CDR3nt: TGTGCCAGCAGGTTACAGGGTGGGGAAGAGACCCAGTACTTC; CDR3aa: CASRLQGGEETQYF
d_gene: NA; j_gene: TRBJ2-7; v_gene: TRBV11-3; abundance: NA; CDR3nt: TGTGCCAGCAGCTTAAGTCAGGGGCCAACCGGGGGCGAGCAGTACTTC; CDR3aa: CASSLSQGPTGGEQYF
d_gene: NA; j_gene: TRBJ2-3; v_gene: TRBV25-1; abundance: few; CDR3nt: TGTGCCAGCAGTGATGGTCAGGCTAGCACAGATACGCAGTATTTT; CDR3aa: CASSDGQASTDTQYF
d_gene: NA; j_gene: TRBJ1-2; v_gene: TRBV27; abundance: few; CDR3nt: TGTGCCAGCAGTTTATCTGTGGGGGCGTTAAACTATGGCTACACCTTC; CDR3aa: CASSLSVGALNYGYTF
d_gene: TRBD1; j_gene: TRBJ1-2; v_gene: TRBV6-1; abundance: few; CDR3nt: TGTGCCAGGTACCCGGGACAGGTTAGGAATGGCTACACCTTC; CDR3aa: CARYPGQVRNGYTF
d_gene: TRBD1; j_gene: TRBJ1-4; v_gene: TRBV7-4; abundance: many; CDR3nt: TGTGCCAGCAGCCCGCGGGACAGGGGGAGAGTTAATGAAAAACTGTTTTTT; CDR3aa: CASSPRDRGRVNEKLFF
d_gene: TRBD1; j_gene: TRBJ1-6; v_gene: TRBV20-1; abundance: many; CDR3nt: TGCAGTGCTAGAGATCCGGGACAGGGAAATTCACCCCTCCACTTT; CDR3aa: CSARDPGQGNSPLHF
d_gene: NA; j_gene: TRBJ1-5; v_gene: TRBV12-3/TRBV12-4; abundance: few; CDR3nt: TGTGCCAGCAGTGTCGTGGGTGGGGGTCAGCCCCAGCATTTT; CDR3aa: CASSVVGGGQPQHF
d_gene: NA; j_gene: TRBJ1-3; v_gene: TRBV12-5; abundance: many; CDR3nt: TGTGCTAGTGGTATAGACACTGGAAACACCATATATTTT; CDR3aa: CASGIDTGNTIYF
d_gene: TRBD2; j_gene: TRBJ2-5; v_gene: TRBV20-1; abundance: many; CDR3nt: TGCAGTGCTTCCCGGCGGGAGGCGTTAGAGACCCAGTACTTC; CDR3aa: CSASRREALETQYF
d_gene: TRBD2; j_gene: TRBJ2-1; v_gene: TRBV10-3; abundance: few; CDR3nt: TGTGCCATCGGTTTGGCTAGCGGGAGTAGTGAGCAGTTCTTC; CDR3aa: CAIGLASGSSEQFF
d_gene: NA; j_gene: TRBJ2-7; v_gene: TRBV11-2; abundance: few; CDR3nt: TGTGCCAGCAGCTTAGACAGGGTTACCTACGAGCAGTACTTC; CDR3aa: CASSLDRVTYEQYF
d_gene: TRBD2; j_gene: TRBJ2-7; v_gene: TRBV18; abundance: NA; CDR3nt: TGTGCCAGCTCCCCCTTGGCGGGAGCCCACGAGCAGTACTTC; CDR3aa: CASSPLAGAHEQYF
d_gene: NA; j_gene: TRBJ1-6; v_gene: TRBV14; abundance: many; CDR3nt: TGTGCCAGCAGCTCCTTGGCAGGGCTGGATTCACCCCTCCACTTT; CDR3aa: CASSSLAGLDSPLHF
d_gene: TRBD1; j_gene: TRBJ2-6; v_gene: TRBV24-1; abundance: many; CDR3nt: TGTGCCACCGGACAGGGGAGCGGTAGGGCCAACGTCCTGACTTTC; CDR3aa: CATGQGSGRANVLTF
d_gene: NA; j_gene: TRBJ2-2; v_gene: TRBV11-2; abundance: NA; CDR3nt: TGTGCCAGCAGCTTAATGGGGTATTCCGGGGAGCTGTTTTTT; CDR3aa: CASSLMGYSGELFF
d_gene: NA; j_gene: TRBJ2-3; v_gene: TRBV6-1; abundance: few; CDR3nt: TGTGCCAGCAGTCGACAGTGGGCGAGAAGCACAGATACGCAGTATTTT; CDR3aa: CASSRQWARSTDTQYF
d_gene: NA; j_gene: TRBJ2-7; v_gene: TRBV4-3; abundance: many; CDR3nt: TGCGCCAGCAGCACGTCCGGAAACAGGGACCTCCCTTACGAGCAGTACTTC; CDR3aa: CASSTSGNRDLPYEQYF
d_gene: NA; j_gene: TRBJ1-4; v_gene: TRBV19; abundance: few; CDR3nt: TGTGCCAGTAGACCCAGGAACGGGGGGGAAAAACTGTTTTTT; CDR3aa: CASRPRNGGEKLFF
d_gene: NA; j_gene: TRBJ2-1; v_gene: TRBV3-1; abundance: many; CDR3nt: TGTGCCAGCAGCCAAGTAGTCGGGGTCTGGCAGTTCTTC; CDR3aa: CASSQVVGVWQFF
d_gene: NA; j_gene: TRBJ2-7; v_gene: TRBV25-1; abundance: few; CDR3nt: TGTGCCAGCACCCCAATAGGGGCCTCCTACGAGCAGTACTTC; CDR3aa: CASTPIGASYEQYF
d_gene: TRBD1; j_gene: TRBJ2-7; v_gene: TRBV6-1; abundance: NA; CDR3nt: TGTGCCAGCAGGTACGAACAGGGGGCAGGCGAGCAGTACTTC; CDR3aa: CASRYEQGAGEQYF
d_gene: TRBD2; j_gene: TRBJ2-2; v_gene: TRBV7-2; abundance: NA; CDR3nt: TGTGCCAGCAGCTTAGCGACTAGCGGGAGAGCAAACACCGGGGAGCTGTTTTTT; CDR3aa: CASSLATSGRANTGELFF
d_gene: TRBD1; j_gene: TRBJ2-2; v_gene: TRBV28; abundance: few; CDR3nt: TGTGCCAGCAGTCCACCGGGACAGGGGGCTGTCGGGGAGCTGTTTTTT; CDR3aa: CASSPPGQGAVGELFF
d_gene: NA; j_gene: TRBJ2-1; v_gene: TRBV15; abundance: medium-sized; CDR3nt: TGTGCCACCAGCAGACCCGACAGCAATGAGCAGTTCTTC; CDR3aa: CATSRPDSNEQFF
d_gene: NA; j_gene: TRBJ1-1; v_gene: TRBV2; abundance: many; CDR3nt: TGTGCCAGGAGGGATGAGGACACTGAAGCTTTCTTT; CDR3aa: CARRDEDTEAFF
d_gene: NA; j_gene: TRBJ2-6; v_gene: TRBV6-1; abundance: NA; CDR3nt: TGTGCCAGCACTGGGGCCAACGTCCTGACTTTC; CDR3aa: CASTGANVLTF
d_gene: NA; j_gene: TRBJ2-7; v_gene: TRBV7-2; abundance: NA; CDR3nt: TGTGCCAGCAGCTTATTTAACGAGCAGTACTTC; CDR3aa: CASSLFNEQYF